The clone carrying this T cell receptor (beta chain) was counted a single time. V was pared by 7 bases and J by 2 bases, with 23 bases between. CDR3 size: 16 residues. CDR1 GTSNPN and CDR2 SVGIG come from the germline V gene (reference sequence). These data originate in a study of blood T cell repertoires in COVID-19. Original processing methods: Quantification of nucleated cells was approximated via reference gene primer amplification. Sequencing used immunoSEQ multiplex PCR; TCRdb keeps in-frame clones, though not all of them. That table gives V, J and clone size, and the DNA gave D and trimming. Altogether approximately 170,000 clones are present, approximately 84% being singletons, with the ten largest covering roughly 8%.

Source material: peripheral blood. The clonotype was recovered from a man between 40 and 49 years old who had recovered from COVID-19. The gene calls are TRBV30 and TRBJ1-2; D uncertain. Here the CDR3 DNA reads TGTGCCTACAATGGAGGGTTTGGACTTGTGAACTATGGCTACACCTTC. Its protein product is CAYNGGFGLVNYGYTF.